This entry lists 9 T cell receptor beta chains sequenced from one sample in a study of OX40 agonist ivuxolimab in advanced cancers. Assay: immunoSEQ multiplex PCR; the TCRdb copy retains only in-frame clones and omits some. The sample yields 60,000 to 70,000 clones, over 75% seen once. Sequences were derived from CD4+ or CD8+ T cells sorted from blood, sampled in a trial of the OX40 agonist ivuxolimab. The receptors were gathered from an adult with an advanced solid tumor such as melanoma, head and neck, liver or kidney cancer.

The rearrangement links TRBV5-1 to TRBJ2-7, with TRBD2 matching 9 bases. The CDR3 has 16 amino acids. V was clipped by 0 bases and J by 5 bases; unmatched bases: 9. CDR1 is SGHRS and CDR2 is YFSETQ in the germline V gene. CDR3 region: CASSLGELAGVHEQYV. The CDR3 DNA sequence: TGCGCCAGCAGCTTGGGAGAGTTAGCGGGGGTACACGAGCAGTACGTC.

The rearrangement joins TRBV2 to TRBJ2-7; TRBD2 agrees at 14 bases. Per germline, CDR1 SNHLY and CDR2 FYNNEI. The ends lost 6 bases at V and 7 bases at J; junction bases unmatched: 11. This CDR3 contains 16 residues. The CDR3 is CASRPPGLAGVREQYF. The CDR3 DNA sequence: TGTGCCAGCAGACCCCCGGGACTAGCGGGAGTTCGGGAGCAGTACTTC.

J is TRBJ2-1 and V is TRBV7-9, with TRBD2 matching over 8 bases. With V trimmed by 3 bases and J by 2 bases, 9 bases remained unmatched. The CDR3 loop spans 17 amino acids. Per the germline V gene, CDR1 is SEHNR and CDR2 is FQNEAQ (reference sequence). The CDR3 sequence is CASSFPTGGGPYNEQFF. CDR3 nucleotide sequence: TGTGCCAGCAGCTTCCCGACTGGCGGGGGGCCCTACAATGAGCAGTTCTTC.

The CDR3 DNA follows: TGTGCCAGCAGCGGGTCCGGGACTAGGTCGGCTTCTGGGGCCAACGTCCTGACTTTC. Residues: CASSGSGTRSASGANVLTF. The chain joins TRBV9 to TRBJ2-6, with TRBD2 identical over 8 bases. J was trimmed by 1 base and V by 3 bases; bases with no gene match: 12. Germline V gene data show CDR1 as SGDLS and CDR2 as YYNGEE. The CDR3 contains 19 residues.

As for this clone: The junction shows a germline mismatch at one end, possibly a read error. This rearrangement joins TRBV29-1 to TRBJ2-7, with TRBD1 matching 8 bases. The CDR3 totals 18 residues. CDR1 is SQVTM and CDR2 is ANQGSEA in the germline V gene. CDR3 sequence (DNA): TGCAGCGTAGCCCCGGACAGGGTGACAAGTAGGAGCTCCTACGAGCAGCACTTC. This codes for CSVAPDRVTSRSSYEQHF.

The chain employs TRBV7-2 and TRBJ2-2; D not certain. V was cut by 8 bases and J by 7 bases, with 14 bases left in between. The CDR3 spans 13 residues. CDR1 is SGHTA and CDR2 is FQGNSA in the germline V gene. CDR3 residues: CASQLASVGELFF. CDR3 nucleotide sequence: TGTGCCAGCCAGCTGGCCTCGGTCGGGGAGCTGTTTTTT. The whole variable domain, filled in from reference TRBV7-2 and TRBJ2-2, reads GAGVSQSPSNKVTEKGKDVELRCDPISGHTALYWYRQSLGQGLEFLIYFQGNSAPDKSGLPSDRFSAERTGGSVSTLTIQRTQQEDSAVYLCASQLASVGELFFGEGSRLTVL.

V is TRBV18 and J is TRBJ2-7, with D possibly being TRBD1 (5 bases). The V end lost 1 base, the J end lost 4 bases, and 11 bases lay between the germline ends. Looked up from germline, CDR1 is KGHSH and CDR2 is LQKENI. CDR3 length: 14 residues. The CDR3 DNA is TGTGCCAGCTCACCACAGGACATTGCGTACGAGCAGTACGTC. Amino acid sequence: CASSPQDIAYEQYV.

CDR3 coding DNA: TGTGCCAGCAGTGTCTCGCCAGGAAATTCACCCCTCCACTTT. Residues: CASSVSPGNSPLHF. J is TRBJ1-6 and V is TRBV6-4; D remains ambiguous. The germline gives CDR1 MRHNA, CDR2 SNTAGT. V was clipped by 4 bases and J by 7 bases, with 11 bases between them. The CDR3 has 14 residues.

The J gene is TRBJ2-5, the V gene TRBV19; no clear D. Germline V gives CDR1 LNHDA, CDR2 SQIVND (reference sequence). The CDR3 loop spans 13 amino acids. V lost 2 bases, J lost 14 bases, and 18 bases lay in between. Written as DNA, the CDR3 is TGTGCCAGTAGTATATCCGGACCGCCCGCTAGTTACTTC. Translating gives CASSISGPPASYF.